The sequence of this T cell receptor beta chain was determined in a study of T cell responses to AZD1222 COVID-19 vaccine. Broader study findings: Close to half of all spike-specific TCRs reportedly target regions of the variants that are unmutated. Two doses of AZD1222 preceded a rise in Spike-specific TCR breadth and depth. The CD4 TCRs associated with vaccination extended across spike and predominated at 160-218 and 743-854.

Clones were sequenced by immunoSEQ multiplex PCR, and TCRdb holds only the in-frame ones, with some missing. Here the sample spans 75,000 to 85,000 clones, 70% to 90% being singletons. This clone was found once. Its matching antigen is unknown. One junction end does not reproduce the germline sequence, and a read error may be involved. Germline V CDR1 and CDR2: SGHTS, YDEGEE. The CDR3 contains 11 residues. The sequenced sample was peripheral blood, obtained 28 days after the second AZD1222 dose. The gene calls are TRBV5-8 and TRBJ1-5; the D gene is possibly TRBD1 (6 bases). This receptor was obtained from an adult who received the AZD1222 COVID-19 vaccine. In nucleotides, the CDR3 is TGTGCCAGCAGCTTCCGGGGGCGCCCCGTTTTT. It is translated as CASSFRGRPVF.